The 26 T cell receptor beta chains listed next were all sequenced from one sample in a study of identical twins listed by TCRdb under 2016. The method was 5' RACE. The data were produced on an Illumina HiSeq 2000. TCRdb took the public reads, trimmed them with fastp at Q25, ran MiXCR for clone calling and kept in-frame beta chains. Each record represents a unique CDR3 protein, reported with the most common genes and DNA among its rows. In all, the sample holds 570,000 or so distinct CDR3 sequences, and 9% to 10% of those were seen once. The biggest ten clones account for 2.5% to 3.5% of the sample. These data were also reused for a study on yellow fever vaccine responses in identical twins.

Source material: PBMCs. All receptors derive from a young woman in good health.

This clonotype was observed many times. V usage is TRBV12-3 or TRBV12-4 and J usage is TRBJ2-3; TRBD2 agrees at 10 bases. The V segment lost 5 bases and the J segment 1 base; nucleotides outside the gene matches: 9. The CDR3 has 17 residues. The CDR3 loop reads CASSLFLTSGRTDTQYF. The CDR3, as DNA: TGTGCCAGCAGTCTGTTCTTGACTAGCGGGCGCACAGATACGCAGTATTTT.

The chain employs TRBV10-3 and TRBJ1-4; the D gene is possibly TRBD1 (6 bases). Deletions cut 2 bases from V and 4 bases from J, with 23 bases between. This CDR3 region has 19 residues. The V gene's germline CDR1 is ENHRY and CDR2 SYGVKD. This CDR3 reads CAISEPLLVRTAINEKLFF. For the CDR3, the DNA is TGTGCCATCAGTGAGCCTCTATTGGTTAGGACAGCTATTAATGAAAAACTGTTTTTT.

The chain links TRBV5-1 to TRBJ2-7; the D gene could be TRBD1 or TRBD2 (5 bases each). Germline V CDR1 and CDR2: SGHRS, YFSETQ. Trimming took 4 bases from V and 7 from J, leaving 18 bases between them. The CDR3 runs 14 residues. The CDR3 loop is CASSRGETYGEQYF. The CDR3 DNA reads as TGCGCCAGCAGCCGGGGCGAGACCTACGGGGAGCAGTACTTC.

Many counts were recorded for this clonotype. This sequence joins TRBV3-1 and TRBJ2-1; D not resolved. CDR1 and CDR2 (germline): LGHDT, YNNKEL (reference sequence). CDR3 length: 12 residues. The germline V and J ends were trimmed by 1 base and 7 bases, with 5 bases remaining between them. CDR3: CASSQVSNEQFF. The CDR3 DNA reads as TGTGCCAGCAGCCAAGTATCGAATGAGCAGTTCTTC.

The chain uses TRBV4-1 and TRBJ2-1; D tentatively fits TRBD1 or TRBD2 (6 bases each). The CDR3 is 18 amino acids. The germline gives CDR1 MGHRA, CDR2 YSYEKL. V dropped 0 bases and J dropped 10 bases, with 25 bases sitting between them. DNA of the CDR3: TGCGCCAGCAGCCAAGAACAGCCGGACTACGCCAGGGGCGGCGAGCAGTTCTTC. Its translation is CASSQEQPDYARGGEQFF.

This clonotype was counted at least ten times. The CDR3 is CASSLGGFADTQYF. CDR3 DNA sequence: TGTGCCAGCAGCCTGGGGGGCTTTGCAGATACGCAGTATTTT. This sequence joins TRBV7-3 and TRBJ2-3; TRBD1 or TRBD2 may be the D gene (6 bases each). The V gene's germline CDR1 is SGHTA and CDR2 FQGTGA. The V end was cut by 5 bases, the J end by 4 bases, with 13 bases between. The CDR3 spans 14 residues.

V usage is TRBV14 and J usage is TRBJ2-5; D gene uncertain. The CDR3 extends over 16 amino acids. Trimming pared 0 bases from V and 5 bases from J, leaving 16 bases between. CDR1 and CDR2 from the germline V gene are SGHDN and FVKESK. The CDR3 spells CASSQELGWDEETQYF. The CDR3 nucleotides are TGTGCCAGCAGCCAAGAATTGGGGTGGGATGAGGAGACCCAGTACTTC.

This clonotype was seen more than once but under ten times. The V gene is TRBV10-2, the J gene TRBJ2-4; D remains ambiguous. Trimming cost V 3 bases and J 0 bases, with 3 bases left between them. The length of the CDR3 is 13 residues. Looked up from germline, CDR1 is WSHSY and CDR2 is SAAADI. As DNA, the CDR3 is TGCGCCAGCAGTGATTTAGCCAAAAACATTCAGTACTTC. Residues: CASSDLAKNIQYF.

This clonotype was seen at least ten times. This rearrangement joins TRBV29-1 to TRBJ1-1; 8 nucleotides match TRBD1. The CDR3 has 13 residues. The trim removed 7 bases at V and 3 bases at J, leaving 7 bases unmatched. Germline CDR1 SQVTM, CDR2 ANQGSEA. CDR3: CSAKKTGDTEAFF. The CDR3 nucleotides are TGCAGCGCAAAGAAGACAGGGGACACTGAAGCTTTCTTT.

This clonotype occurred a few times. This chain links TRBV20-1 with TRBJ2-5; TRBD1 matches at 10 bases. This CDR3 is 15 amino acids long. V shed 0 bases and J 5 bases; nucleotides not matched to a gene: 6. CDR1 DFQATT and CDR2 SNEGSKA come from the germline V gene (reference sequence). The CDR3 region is CSARDLMGQGETQYF. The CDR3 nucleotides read TGCAGTGCTAGAGATTTGATGGGACAGGGGGAGACCCAGTACTTC.

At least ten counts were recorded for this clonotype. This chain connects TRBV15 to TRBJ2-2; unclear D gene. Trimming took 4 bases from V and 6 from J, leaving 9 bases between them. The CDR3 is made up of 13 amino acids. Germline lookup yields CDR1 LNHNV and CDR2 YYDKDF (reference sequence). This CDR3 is CATSIEVPGELFF. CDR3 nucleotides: TGTGCCACCAGCATCGAAGTACCCGGGGAGCTGTTTTTT.

In DNA form, the CDR3 reads TGTGCCAGCAGCTTAGAAGGAGCCGGGAGGAAAGCGAAAAACATTCAGTACTTC. It codes for CASSLEGAGRKAKNIQYF. The chain is built from TRBV11-2 and TRBJ2-4, with 7 nucleotides matching TRBD2. V lost 0 bases and J lost 4; bases outside the gene matches: 12. Per the germline V gene, CDR1 is SGHAT and CDR2 is FQNNGV. The CDR3 loop spans 18 amino acids.

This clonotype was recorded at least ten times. CDR3 amino acids: CSARVRSWQYF. The CDR3 region has the DNA TGCAGTGCTAGAGTTAGGTCGTGGCAGTATTTT. This chain joins TRBV20-1 and TRBJ2-3; D gene uncertain. CDR1 DFQATT and CDR2 SNEGSKA come from the germline V gene (reference sequence). The germline V and J ends were trimmed by 1 base and 11 bases, with 10 bases remaining between them. There are 11 residues in the CDR3.

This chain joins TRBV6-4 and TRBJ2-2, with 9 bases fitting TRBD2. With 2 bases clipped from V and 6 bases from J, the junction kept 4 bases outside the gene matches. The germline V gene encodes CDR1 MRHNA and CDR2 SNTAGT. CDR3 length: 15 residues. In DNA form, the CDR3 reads TGTGCCAGCAGTGACACCCTAGCGGGGCCCGGGGAGCTGTTTTTT. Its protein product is CASSDTLAGPGELFF.

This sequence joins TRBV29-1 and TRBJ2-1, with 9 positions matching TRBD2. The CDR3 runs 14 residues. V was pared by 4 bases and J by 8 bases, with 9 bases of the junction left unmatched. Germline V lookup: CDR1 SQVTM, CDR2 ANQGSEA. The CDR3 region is CSVGPAGGGDEQFF. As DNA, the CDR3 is TGCAGCGTTGGACCAGCGGGGGGTGGGGATGAGCAGTTCTTC.

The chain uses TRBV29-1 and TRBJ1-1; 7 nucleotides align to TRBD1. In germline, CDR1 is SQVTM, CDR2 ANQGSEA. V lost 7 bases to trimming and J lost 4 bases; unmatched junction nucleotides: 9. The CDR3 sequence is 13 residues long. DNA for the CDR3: TGCAGCGCCGTCCTACAGGGGACCACTGAAGCTTTCTTT. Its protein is CSAVLQGTTEAFF.

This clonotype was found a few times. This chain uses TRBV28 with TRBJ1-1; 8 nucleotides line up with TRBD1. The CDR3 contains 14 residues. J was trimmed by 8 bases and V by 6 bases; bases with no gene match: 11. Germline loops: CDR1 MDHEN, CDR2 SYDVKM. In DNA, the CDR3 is TGTGCCAGCAGCCCACAGGGGGTACTTAGGGAAGCTTTCTTT. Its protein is CASSPQGVLREAFF. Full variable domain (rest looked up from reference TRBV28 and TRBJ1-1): DVKVTQSSRYLVKRTGEKVFLECVQDMDHENMFWYRQDPGLGLRLIYFSYDVKMKEKGDIPEGYSVSREKKERFSLILESASTNQTSMYLCASSPQGVLREAFFGQGTRLTVV.

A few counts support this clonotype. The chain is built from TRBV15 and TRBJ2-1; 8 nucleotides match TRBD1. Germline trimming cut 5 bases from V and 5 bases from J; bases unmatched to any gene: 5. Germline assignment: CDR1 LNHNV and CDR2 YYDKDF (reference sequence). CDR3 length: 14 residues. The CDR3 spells CATSPDRANNEQFF. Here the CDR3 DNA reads TGTGCCACCAGCCCGGACAGGGCCAACAATGAGCAGTTCTTC.

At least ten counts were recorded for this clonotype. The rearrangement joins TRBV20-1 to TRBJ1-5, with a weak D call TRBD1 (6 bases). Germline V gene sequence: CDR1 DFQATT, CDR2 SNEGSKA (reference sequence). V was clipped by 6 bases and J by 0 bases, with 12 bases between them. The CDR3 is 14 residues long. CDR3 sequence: CSAGGTISNQPQHF. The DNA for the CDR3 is TGCAGTGCAGGCGGGACAATTAGCAATCAGCCCCAGCATTTT.

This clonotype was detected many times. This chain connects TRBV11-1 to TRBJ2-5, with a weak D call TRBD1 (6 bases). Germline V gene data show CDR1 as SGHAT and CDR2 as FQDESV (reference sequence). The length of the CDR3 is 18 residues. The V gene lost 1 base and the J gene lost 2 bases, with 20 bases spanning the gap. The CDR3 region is CASSLVGGHRRKQETQYF. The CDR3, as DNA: TGTGCCAGCAGCTTAGTAGGGGGACATCGGAGAAAACAAGAGACCCAGTACTTC.

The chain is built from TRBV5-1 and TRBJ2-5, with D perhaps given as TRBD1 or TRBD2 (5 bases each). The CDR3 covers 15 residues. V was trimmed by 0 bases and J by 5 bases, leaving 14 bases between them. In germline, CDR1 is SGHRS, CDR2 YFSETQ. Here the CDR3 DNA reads TGCGCCAGCAGCTTGGGGAAGGGGAGCGGTGAGACCCAGTACTTC. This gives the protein CASSLGKGSGETQYF.

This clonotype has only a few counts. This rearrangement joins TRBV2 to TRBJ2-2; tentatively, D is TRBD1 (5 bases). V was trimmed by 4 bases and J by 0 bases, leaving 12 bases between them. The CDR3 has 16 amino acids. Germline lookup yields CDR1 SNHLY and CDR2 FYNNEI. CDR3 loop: CASSVAQVTNTGELFF. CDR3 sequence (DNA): TGTGCCAGCAGTGTTGCACAGGTCACGAACACCGGGGAGCTGTTTTTT.

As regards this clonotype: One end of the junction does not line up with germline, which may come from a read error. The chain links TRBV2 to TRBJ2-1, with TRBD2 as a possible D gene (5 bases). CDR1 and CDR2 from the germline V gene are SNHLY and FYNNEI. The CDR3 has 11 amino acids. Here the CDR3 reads CASSEETRSIF. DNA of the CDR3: TGTGCCAGCAGTGAGGAAACTAGATCGATCTTC.

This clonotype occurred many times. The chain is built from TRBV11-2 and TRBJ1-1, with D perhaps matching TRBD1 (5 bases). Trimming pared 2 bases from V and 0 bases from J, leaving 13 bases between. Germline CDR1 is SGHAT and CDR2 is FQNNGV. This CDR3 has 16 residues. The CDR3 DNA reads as TGTGCCAGCAGCTTACTCCAGGGATCCATGAACACTGAAGCTTTCTTT. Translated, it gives CASSLLQGSMNTEAFF.

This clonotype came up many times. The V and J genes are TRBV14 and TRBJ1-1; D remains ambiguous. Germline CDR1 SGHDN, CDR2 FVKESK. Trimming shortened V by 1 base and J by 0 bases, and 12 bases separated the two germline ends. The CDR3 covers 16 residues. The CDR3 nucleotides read TGTGCCAGCAGCCAAGGGGAGGGCTTCATGAACACTGAAGCTTTCTTT. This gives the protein CASSQGEGFMNTEAFF.

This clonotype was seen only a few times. In DNA, the CDR3 is TGTGCCAGCAGTGAGGGAACAGGGACAGGGATCACAGATACGCAGTATTTT. Protein sequence: CASSEGTGTGITDTQYF. This chain uses TRBV6-1 with TRBJ2-3; 9 nucleotides agree with TRBD1. Germline trimming cut 3 bases from V and 2 bases from J; bases unmatched to any gene: 9. Germline V lookup: CDR1 MNHNS, CDR2 SASEGT. There are 17 residues in the CDR3.